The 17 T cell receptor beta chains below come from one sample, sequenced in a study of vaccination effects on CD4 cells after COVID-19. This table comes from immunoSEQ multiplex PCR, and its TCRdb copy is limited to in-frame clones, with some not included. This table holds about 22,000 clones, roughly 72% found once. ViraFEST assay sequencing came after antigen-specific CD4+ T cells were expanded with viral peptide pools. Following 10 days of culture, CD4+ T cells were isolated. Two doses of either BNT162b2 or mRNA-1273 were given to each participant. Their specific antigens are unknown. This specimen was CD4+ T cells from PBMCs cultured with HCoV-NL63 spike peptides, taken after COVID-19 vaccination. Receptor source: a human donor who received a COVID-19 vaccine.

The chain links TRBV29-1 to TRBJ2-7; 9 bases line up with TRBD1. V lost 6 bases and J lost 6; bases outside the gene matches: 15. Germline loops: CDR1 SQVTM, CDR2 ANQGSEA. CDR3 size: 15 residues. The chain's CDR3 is CSVVTDRGGPREQYF. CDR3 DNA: TGCAGCGTGGTCACGGACAGGGGAGGGCCCCGCGAGCAGTACTTC.

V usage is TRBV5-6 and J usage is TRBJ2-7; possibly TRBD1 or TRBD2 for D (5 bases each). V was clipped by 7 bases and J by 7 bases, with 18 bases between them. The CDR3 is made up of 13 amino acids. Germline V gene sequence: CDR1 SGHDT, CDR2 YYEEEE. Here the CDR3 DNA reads TGTGCCAGCCAAGCCGGGGACCTCGGGGAGCAGTACTTC. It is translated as CASQAGDLGEQYF.

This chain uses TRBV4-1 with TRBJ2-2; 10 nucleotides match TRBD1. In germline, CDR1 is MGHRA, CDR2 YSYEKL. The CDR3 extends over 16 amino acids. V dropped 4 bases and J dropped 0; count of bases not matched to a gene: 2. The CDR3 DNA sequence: TGCGCCAGCAGCCGGGGACAGGGGACGAACACCGGGGAGCTGTTTTTT. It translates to CASSRGQGTNTGELFF.

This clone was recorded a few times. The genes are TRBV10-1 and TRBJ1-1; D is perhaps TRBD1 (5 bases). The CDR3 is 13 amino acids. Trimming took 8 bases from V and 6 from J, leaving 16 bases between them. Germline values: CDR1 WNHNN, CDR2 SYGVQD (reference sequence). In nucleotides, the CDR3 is TGCGCCAGCTCCGACAGCGTGGGGGCTGAAGCTTTCTTT. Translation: CASSDSVGAEAFF.

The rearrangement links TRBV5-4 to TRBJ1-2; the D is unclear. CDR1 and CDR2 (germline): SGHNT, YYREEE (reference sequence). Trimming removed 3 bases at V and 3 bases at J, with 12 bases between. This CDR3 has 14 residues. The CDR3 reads CASSSRERDYGYTF. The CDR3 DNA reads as TGTGCCAGCAGCTCCCGGGAACGCGACTATGGCTACACCTTC.

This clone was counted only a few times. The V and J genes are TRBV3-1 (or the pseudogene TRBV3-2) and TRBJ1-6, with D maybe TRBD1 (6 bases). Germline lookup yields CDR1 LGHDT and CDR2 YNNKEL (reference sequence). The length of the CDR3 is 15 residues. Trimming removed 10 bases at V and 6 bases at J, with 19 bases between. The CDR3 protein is CAMSKIYRVNSPLHF. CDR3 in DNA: TGTGCCATGTCCAAGATTTACAGGGTTAATTCACCCCTCCACTTT.

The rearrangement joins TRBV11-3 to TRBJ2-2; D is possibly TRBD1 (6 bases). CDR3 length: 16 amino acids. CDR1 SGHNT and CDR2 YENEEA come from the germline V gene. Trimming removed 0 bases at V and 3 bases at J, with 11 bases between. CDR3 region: CASSLDGGTDTGELFF. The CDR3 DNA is TGTGCCAGCAGCTTAGATGGGGGCACGGACACCGGGGAGCTGTTTTTT.

For the CDR3, the DNA is TGTGCCAGCAGTTACAGGGGATTTGGAAACACCATATATTTT. It yields the protein CASSYRGFGNTIYF. The rearrangement joins TRBV6-2 or TRBV6-3 to TRBJ1-3, with a possible D match to TRBD1 (5 bases). Trimming took 2 bases from V and 3 from J, leaving 8 bases between them. The germline CDR1 and CDR2 sequences are MNHEY and SVGEGT. This CDR3 has 14 amino acids.

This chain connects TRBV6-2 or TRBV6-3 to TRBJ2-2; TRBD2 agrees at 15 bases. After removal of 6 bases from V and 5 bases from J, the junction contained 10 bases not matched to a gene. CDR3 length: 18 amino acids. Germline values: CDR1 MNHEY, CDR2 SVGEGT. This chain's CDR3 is CASSPSGLAGGGTGELFF. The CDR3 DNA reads TGTGCCAGCAGCCCTTCGGGACTAGCGGGGGGTGGGACCGGGGAGCTGTTTTTT.

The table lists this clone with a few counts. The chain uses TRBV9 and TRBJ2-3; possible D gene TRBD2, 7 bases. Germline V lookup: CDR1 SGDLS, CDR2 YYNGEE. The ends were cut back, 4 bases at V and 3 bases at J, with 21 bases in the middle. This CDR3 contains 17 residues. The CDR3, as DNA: TGTGCCAGCAGCATCCAGGGGAGGGGGGGCCGGACAGATACGCAGTATTTT. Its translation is CASSIQGRGGRTDTQYF.

CDR3 DNA sequence: TGTGCCAGCAGTGAGCTGGGGATGGGCACTGAAGCTTTCTTT. Protein product: CASSELGMGTEAFF. The chain carries TRBV6-1 and TRBJ1-1; no clear D. The CDR3 consists of 14 residues. From germline, CDR1 is MNHNS and CDR2 SASEGT. V lost 3 bases and J lost 4, with 12 bases in between.

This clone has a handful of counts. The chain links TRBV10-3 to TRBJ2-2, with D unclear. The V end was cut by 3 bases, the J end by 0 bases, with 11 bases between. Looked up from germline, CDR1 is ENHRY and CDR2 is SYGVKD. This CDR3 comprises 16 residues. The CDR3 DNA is TGTGCCATCAGTGATGGGCAGTTCGCGAACACCGGGGAGCTGTTTTTT. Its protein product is CAISDGQFANTGELFF.

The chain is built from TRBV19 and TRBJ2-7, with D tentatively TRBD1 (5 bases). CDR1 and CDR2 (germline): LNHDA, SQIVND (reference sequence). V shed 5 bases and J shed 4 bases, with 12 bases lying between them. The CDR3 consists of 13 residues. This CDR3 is CASSRPGQYEQYF. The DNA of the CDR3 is TGTGCCAGTAGTCGGCCAGGGCAATACGAGCAGTACTTC.

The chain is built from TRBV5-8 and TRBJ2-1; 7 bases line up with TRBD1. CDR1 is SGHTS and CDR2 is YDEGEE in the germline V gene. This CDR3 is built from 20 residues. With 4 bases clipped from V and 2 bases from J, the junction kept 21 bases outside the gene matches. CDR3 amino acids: CASSPVPGQMGEPTYNEQFF. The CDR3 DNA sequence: TGTGCCAGCAGCCCAGTCCCGGGACAGATGGGGGAACCTACCTACAATGAGCAGTTCTTC.

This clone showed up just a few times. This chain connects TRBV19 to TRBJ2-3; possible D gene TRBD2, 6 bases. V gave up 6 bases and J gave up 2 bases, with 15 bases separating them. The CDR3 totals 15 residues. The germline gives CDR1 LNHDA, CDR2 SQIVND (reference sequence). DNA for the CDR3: TGTGCCAGTAGAGGCGGGGCAGGGCTCACAGATACGCAGTATTTT. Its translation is CASRGGAGLTDTQYF.

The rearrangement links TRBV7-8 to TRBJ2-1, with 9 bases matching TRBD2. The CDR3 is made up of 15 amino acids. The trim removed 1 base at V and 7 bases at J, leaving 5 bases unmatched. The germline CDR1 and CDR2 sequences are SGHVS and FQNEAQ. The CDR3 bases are TGTGCCAGCAGCTTAGGTAGCGGGAGCTCGAATGAGCAGTTCTTC. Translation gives CASSLGSGSSNEQFF.

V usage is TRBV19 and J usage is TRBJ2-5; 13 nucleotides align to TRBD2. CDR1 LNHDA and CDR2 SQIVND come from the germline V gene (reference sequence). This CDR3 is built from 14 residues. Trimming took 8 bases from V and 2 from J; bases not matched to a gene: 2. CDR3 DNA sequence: TGTGCCAGTGGGACTAGCGGGGCTCAAGAGACCCAGTACTTC. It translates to CASGTSGAQETQYF.